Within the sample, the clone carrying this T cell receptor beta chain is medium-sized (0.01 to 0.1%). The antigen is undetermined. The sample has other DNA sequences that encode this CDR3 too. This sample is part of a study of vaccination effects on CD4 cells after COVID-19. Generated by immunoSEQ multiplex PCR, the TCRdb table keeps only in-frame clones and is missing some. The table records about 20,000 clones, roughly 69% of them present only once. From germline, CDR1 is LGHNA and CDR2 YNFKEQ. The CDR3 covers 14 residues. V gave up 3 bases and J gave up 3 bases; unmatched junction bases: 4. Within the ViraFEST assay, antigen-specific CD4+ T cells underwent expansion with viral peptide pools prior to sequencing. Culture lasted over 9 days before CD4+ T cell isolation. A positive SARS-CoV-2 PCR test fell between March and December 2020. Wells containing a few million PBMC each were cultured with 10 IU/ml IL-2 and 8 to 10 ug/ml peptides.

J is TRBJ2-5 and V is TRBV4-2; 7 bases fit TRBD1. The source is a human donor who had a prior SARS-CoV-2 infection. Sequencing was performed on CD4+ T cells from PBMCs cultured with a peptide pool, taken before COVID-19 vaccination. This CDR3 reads CASSQGTAKETQYF. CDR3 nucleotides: TGTGCCAGCAGCCAGGGGACAGCGAAAGAGACCCAGTACTTC.